The rows below give T cell receptor beta chains drawn from one sample of a study of response to subunit inactivated influenza vaccine. MiXCR was run by TCRdb on the RT-PCR reads, yielding one entry per CDR3 protein. The data show approximately 520,000 distinct CDR3 sequences, with about 15% seen just once and 3% held by the top ten. The input for sequencing was CD4+ T cells sorted from PBMCs, taken roughly 24 months after vaccination. The source of these receptors is a man between 50 and 70 years old who received an inactivated influenza vaccine. CDR3s leave out the opening cysteine and the closing phenylalanine or tryptophan. The D gene is left open where the match is weak.

j_gene | d_gene | v_gene | CDR3aa
TRBJ2-1 | . | TRBV5-5 | ASSQGGDSSYNEQF
TRBJ2-5 | . | TRBV3-1 | ASSPRLVETQY
TRBJ2-3 | . | TRBV5-1 | ASSFGQIITDTQY
TRBJ2-7 | . | TRBV9 | ASSVGPADLYEQY
TRBJ2-1 | TRBD2 | TRBV18 | ASSPPSISGGAGFYNEQF
TRBJ2-3 | . | TRBV29-1 | SVAPGSTDTQY
TRBJ1-1 | . | TRBV3-1 | ASSPFQGGGTEAF
TRBJ2-1 | . | TRBV27 | ASSFGSSYNEQF
TRBJ2-1 | TRBD1 | TRBV20-1 | SARPGQVVNEQF
TRBJ1-4 | . | TRBV2 | ASRRGTNEKLF
TRBJ2-7 | TRBD1 | TRBV3-1 | ASSQVPGQGSYEQY
TRBJ2-5 | . | TRBV7-2 | ASSAYRETQY
TRBJ1-1 | TRBD1 | TRBV20-1 | SARGQGFTEAF
TRBJ2-4 | TRBD1 | TRBV28 | ASIGSGQGLNIQY
TRBJ2-1 | . | TRBV3-1 | ASSPLGGSSNFNEQF
TRBJ1-6 | . | TRBV29-1 | SVRDGNNSPLH
TRBJ2-3 | . | TRBV28 | ASSSNRGGGTDTQY
TRBJ2-3 | . | TRBV6-5 | ASSYPSERDPFSDTQY
TRBJ1-4 | . | TRBV5-5 | ASSFFLGPSGEKLF
TRBJ1-2 | . | TRBV20-1 | SARGGAYGYT
TRBJ1-1 | . | TRBV7-2 | ASSLATGGKF
TRBJ2-1 | TRBD2 | TRBV20-1 | SARTTVELAAYNEQF
TRBJ2-5 | . | TRBV5-1 | ASGNGGPQETQY
TRBJ1-2 | TRBD1 | TRBV20-1 | SAQQGARGYT
TRBJ2-2 | . | TRBV19 | ASSSGRGGNTGELF
TRBJ2-2 | . | TRBV6-2/TRBV6-3 | ASSYPDGELF
TRBJ2-5 | TRBD1 | TRBV27 | ASSSRGQVLLGETQY
TRBJ2-1 | . | TRBV9 | ASSVGPGRSADEQF
TRBJ2-3 | . | TRBV28 | ASSWGGQGTDTQY
TRBJ2-2 | . | TRBV7-2 | ASSLGGGAGTGELF
TRBJ2-1 | . | TRBV7-9 | TSSPVGRNEQF
TRBJ2-3 | . | TRBV10-3 | AIRSYSGSTDTQY
TRBJ2-1 | TRBD2 | TRBV20-1 | SAPGTRRNNEQF
TRBJ2-1 | TRBD2 | TRBV27 | ASSSAGGSYNEQF
TRBJ1-1 | TRBD1 | TRBV28 | ASRSTGRLGMNTEAF
TRBJ2-3 | TRBD2 | TRBV27 | ASKGAGVTDTQY
TRBJ2-7 | TRBD2 | TRBV6-1 | ASSHSGNYEQY
TRBJ2-1 | TRBD1 | TRBV6-1 | AAGQGAFVKQF
TRBJ2-4 | . | TRBV19 | ASSSLGLPGTKNIQY
TRBJ2-7 | . | TRBV5-1 | ASSLTTGGETYEQY
TRBJ2-5 | TRBD1 | TRBV4-1 | ASSQDGQGEETQY
TRBJ1-1 | TRBD1 | TRBV12-3/TRBV12-4 | ASTLTGGAGTEAF
TRBJ2-5 | . | TRBV20-1 | SATRGTGRSGETQY
TRBJ2-3 | TRBD2 | TRBV20-1 | SAGAGVTQY
TRBJ1-1 | . | TRBV4-1 | ASSHYQGTEAF
TRBJ1-1 | TRBD1 | TRBV7-9 | ASSLGQGQAF
TRBJ1-2 | TRBD1 | TRBV6-5 | ASSYPPGQGGGYT
TRBJ1-1 | . | TRBV6-2/TRBV6-3 | ASSYGSSITEAF
TRBJ2-5 | . | TRBV15 | ATSRDIGGQETQY
TRBJ2-2 | . | TRBV5-4 | ASSEGSPGELF
TRBJ1-5 | . | TRBV4-1 | ASSQDTKLRQH
TRBJ1-2 | TRBD1 | TRBV29-1 | SVDRGVYGYT
TRBJ1-3 | . | TRBV3-1 | ASSQDHKGWGSGNTIY
TRBJ2-1 | TRBD2 | TRBV19 | ASSTRLAGGPDEQF
TRBJ1-1 | TRBD1 | TRBV3-1 | ASSPQGVSTEAF
TRBJ2-3 | TRBD2 | TRBV12-3/TRBV12-4 | ASSPRGSGGPADTQY